This T cell receptor (beta chain) was captured in a study of T cell changes during pregnancy in multiple sclerosis. The germline V gene has CDR1 MNHEY and CDR2 SVGAGI. This CDR3 is built from 13 residues. The V segment lost 6 bases and the J segment 1 base; nucleotides outside the gene matches: 0. Generated by immunoSEQ multiplex PCR, the TCRdb table keeps only in-frame clones and is missing some. Of about 87,000 clones listed, just under 95% are singletons. Sequences were derived from peripheral blood, sampled in the third trimester of pregnancy. The sequence came from a female donor in good health, enrolled as a control in a pregnancy study. The gene calls are TRBV6-5 and TRBJ2-3; TRBD2 matches 8 bases. The CDR3 DNA sequence: TGTGCCAGCAGGACTAGCGGCACAGATACGCAGTATTTT. Its protein product is CASRTSGTDTQYF.